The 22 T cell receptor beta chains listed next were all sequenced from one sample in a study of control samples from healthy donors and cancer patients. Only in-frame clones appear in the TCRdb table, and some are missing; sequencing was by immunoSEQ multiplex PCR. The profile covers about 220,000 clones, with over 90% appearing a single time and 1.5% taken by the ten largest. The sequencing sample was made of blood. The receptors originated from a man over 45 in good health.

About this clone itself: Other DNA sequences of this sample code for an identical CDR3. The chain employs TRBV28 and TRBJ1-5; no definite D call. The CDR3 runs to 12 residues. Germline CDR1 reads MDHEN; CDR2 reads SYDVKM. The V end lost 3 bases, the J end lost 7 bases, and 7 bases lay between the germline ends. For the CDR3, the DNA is TGTGCCAGCAGTTTGGTGGGACAGCCCCAGCATTTT. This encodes CASSLVGQPQHF.

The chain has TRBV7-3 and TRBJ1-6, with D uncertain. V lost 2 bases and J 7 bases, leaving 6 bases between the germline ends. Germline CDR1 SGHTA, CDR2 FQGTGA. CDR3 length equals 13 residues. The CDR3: CASSLWTNSPLHF. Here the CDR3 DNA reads TGTGCCAGCAGCTTATGGACGAATTCACCCCTCCACTTT.

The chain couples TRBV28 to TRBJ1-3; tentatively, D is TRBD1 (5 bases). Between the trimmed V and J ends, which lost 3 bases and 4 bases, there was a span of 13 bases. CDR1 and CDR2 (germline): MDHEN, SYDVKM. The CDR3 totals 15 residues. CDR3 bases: TGTGCCAGCAGTTTTAGGGGTGCGATGGGAAACACCATATATTTT. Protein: CASSFRGAMGNTIYF.

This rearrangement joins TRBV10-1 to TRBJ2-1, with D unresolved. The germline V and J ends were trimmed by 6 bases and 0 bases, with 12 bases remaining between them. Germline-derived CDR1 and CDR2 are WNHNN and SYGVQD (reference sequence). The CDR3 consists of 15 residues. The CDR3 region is CASSDTMSSYNEQFF. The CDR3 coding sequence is TGCGCCAGCAGCGACACTATGAGCTCCTACAATGAGCAGTTCTTC.

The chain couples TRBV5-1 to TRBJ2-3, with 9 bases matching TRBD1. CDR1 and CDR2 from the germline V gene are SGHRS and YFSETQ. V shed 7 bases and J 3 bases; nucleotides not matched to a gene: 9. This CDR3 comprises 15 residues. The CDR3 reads CASQTLGTGTDTQYF. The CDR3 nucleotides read TGCGCCAGCCAGACACTCGGGACAGGGACAGATACGCAGTATTTT.

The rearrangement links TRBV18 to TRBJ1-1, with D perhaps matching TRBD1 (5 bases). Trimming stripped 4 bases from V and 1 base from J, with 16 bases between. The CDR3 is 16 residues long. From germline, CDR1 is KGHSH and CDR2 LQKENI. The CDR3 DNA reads TGTGCCAGCTCACAGGGACCTACGGGGAGGAACACTGAAGCTTTCTTT. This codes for CASSQGPTGRNTEAFF. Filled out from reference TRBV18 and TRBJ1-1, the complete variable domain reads NAGVMQNPRHLVRRRGQEARLRCSPMKGHSHVYWYRQLPEEGLKFMVYLQKENIIDESGMPKERFSAEFPKEGPSILRIQQVVRGDSAAYFCASSQGPTGRNTEAFFGQGTRLTVV.

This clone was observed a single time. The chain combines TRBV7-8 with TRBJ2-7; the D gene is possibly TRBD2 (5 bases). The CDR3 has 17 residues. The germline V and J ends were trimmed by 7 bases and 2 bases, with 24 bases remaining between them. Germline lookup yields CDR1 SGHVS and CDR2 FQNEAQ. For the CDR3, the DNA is TGTGCCAGCACCCGGATTTCTCAGGACTTTACCCCCTACGAGCAGTACTTC. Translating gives CASTRISQDFTPYEQYF.

The CDR3 loop reads CASSLSQVQETQYF. The CDR3, as DNA: TGTGCCAGCAGCTTGAGTCAGGTCCAAGAGACCCAGTACTTC. V gene TRBV5-5 combines with J gene TRBJ2-5; the D is unclear. There are 14 residues in the CDR3. Trimming removed 1 base from V and 1 base from J, with 8 bases in between. Germline V gene sequence: CDR1 SGHKS, CDR2 YYEKEE (reference sequence).

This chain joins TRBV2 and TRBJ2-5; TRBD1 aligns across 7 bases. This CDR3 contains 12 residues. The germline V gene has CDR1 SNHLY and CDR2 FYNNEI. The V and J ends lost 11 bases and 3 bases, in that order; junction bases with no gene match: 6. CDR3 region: CAGTAQKETQYF. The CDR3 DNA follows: TGTGCCGGGACAGCCCAAAAAGAGACCCAGTACTTC.

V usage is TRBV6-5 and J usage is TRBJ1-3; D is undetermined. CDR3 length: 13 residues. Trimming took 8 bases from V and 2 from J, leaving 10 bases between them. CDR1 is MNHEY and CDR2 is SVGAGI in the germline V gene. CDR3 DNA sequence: TGTGCCAGCCACCTTCCGGCTGGAAACACCATATATTTT. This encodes CASHLPAGNTIYF.

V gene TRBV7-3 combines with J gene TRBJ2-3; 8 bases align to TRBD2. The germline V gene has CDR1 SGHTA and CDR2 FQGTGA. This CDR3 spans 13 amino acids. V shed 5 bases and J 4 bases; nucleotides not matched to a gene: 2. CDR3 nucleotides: TGTGCCAGCAGCCCCGGGGGGGCAGATACGCAGTATTTT. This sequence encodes CASSPGGADTQYF. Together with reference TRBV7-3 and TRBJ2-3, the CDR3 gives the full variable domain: GAGVSQTPSNKVTEKGKYVELRCDPISGHTALYWYRQSLGQGPEFLIYFQGTGAADDSGLPNDRFFAVRPEGSVSTLKIQRTERGDSAVYLCASSPGGADTQYFGPGTRLTVL.

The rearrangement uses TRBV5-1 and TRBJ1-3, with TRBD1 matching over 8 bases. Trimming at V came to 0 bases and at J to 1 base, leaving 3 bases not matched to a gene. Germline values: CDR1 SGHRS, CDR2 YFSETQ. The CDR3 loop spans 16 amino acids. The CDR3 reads CASSLVGTGSGNTIYF. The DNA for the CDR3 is TGCGCCAGCAGCTTGGTCGGGACAGGATCTGGAAACACCATATATTTT.

CDR3 sequence: CASSLNFEKLFF. The CDR3 DNA sequence: TGCGCCAGCAGCCTGAACTTTGAAAAACTGTTTTTT. The rearrangement uses TRBV5-1 and TRBJ1-4; D remains ambiguous. The CDR3 contains 12 residues. Deletions cut 4 bases from V and 7 bases from J, with 8 bases between. Germline V gene data show CDR1 as SGHRS and CDR2 as YFSETQ. Full variable domain (remainder filled in from reference TRBV5-1 and TRBJ1-4): KAGVTQTPRYLIKTRGQQVTLSCSPISGHRSVSWYQQTPGQGLQFLFEYFSETQRNKGNFPGRFSGRQFSNSRSEMNVSTLELGDSALYLCASSLNFEKLFFGSGTQLSVL.

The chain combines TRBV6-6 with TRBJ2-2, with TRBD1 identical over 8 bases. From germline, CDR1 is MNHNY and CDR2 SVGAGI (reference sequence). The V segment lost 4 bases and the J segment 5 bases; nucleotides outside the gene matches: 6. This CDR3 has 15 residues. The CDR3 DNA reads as TGTGCCAGCAGTTCGGACAGGGTTAAGACCGGGGAGCTGTTTTTT. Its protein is CASSSDRVKTGELFF.

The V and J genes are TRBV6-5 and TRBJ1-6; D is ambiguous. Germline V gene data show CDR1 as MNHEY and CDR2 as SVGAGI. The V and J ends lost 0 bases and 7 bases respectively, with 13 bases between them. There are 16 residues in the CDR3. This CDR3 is CASSYSFNSQNSPLHF. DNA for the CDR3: TGTGCCAGCAGTTACTCGTTTAACAGCCAGAATTCACCCCTCCACTTT.

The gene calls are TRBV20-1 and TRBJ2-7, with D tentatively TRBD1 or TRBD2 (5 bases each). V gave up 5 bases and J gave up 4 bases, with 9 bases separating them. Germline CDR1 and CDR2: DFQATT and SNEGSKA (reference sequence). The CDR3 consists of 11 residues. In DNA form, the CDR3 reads TGCAGTGCTTCTTGGGGGTACGAGCAGTACTTC. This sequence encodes CSASWGYEQYF.

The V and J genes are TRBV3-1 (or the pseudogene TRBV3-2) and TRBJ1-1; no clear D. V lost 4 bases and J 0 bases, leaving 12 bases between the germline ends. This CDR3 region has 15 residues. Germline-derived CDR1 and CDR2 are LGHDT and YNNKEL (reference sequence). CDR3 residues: CASSRLASMNTEAFF. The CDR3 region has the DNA TGTGCCAGCAGCCGACTAGCCAGTATGAACACTGAAGCTTTCTTT.

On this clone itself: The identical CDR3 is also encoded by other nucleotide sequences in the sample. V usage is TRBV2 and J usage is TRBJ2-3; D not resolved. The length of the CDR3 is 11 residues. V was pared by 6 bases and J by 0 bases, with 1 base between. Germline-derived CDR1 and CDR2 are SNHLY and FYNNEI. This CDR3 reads CASSSTDTQYF. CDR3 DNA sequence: TGTGCCAGCAGCAGCACAGATACGCAGTATTTT.

CDR3 in DNA: TGTGCCAGCAGTTATTCGGGGGGGGGCCGGAATGAGCAGTTCTTC. This translates into CASSYSGGGRNEQFF. V usage is TRBV6-5 and J usage is TRBJ2-1; 8 nucleotides align to TRBD2. Germline assignment: CDR1 MNHEY and CDR2 SVGAGI. V was pared by 3 bases and J by 7 bases, with 8 bases of the junction left unmatched. There are 15 residues in the CDR3.

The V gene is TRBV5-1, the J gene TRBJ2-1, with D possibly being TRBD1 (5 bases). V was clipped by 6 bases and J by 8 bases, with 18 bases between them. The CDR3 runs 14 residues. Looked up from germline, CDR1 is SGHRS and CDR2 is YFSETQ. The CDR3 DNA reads TGCGCCAGCACCCCTCAGGGCTTGAGCGATGAGCAGTTCTTC. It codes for CASTPQGLSDEQFF.

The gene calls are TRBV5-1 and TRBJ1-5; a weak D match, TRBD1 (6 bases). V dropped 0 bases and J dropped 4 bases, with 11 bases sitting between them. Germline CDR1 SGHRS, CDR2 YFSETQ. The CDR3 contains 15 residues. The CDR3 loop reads CASSLGQGNNQPQHF. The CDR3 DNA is TGCGCCAGCAGCTTGGGCCAGGGGAATAATCAGCCCCAGCATTTT.

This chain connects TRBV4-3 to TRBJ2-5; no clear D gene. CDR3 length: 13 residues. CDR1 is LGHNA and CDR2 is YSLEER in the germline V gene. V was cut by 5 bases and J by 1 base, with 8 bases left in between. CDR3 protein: CASSKNIQETQYF. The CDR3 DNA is TGCGCCAGCAGCAAAAACATCCAAGAGACCCAGTACTTC.